This TCR beta chain was found in a study of blood T cell repertoires in COVID-19. Turning to the study itself: Spain, Italy and the United States supplied samples that represented acute and convalescent COVID-19. T cells, B-cell-depleted T cells, or PBMCs provided the cDNA or gDNA that served as material.

Per the study methods: Quantification of nucleated cells was approximated via reference gene primer amplification. Measured with immunoSEQ multiplex PCR; TCRdb has only the in-frame clones, and not every one. The D gene and trimming were derived from the DNA, and the V and J assignments and clone size from that table. The repertoire consists of around 200,000 clones, with about 85% occurring once and the leading ten covering almost 5%. CDR1 and CDR2 (germline): MDHEN, SYDVKM. Trimming cost V 6 bases and J 9 bases; bases outside gene matches: 17. The CDR3 is made up of 17 amino acids. The clonotype originates from a woman aged 80 or over with acute or convalescent COVID-19. The sequenced sample was peripheral blood. The chain has TRBV28 and TRBJ1-6, with 7 bases fitting TRBD1. The CDR3 loop reads CASSPGTVPARGSPLHF. The DNA for the CDR3 is TGTGCCAGCAGCCCCGGGACAGTACCCGCAAGGGGTTCACCCCTCCACTTT.